This TCR beta chain was recorded in a study of blood T cell repertoires in COVID-19. At the level of the study: Researchers got acute and convalescent COVID-19 samples from the United States, Italy and Spain. PBMCs, B-cell-depleted T cells, or T cells provided the cDNA or gDNA that made up the material.

Original methodology: From reference gene primer amplification, estimates of nucleated cell counts were derived. Generated by immunoSEQ multiplex PCR, the TCRdb table keeps only in-frame clones and is missing some. V, J and clone size are taken as reported in that table, and D and trimming were inferred from the DNA itself. The sample lists over 200,000 clones, roughly 84% occurring once. V was shortened by 2 bases and J by 6 bases, with 20 bases between the two germline ends. Germline V gene data show CDR1 as LGHDT and CDR2 as YNNKEL (reference sequence). This CDR3 contains 17 residues. The gene calls are TRBV3-1 (or the pseudogene TRBV3-2) and TRBJ1-5, with D maybe TRBD1 (6 bases). The sequence was collected from a middle-aged man with active or convalescent COVID-19. Sample: peripheral blood. The chain's CDR3 is CASSQSHGTIGVQPQHF. CDR3 nucleotide sequence: TGTGCCAGCAGCCAAAGCCACGGGACAATAGGAGTTCAGCCCCAGCATTTT.